This T cell receptor (beta chain) was profiled in a study of T cell repertoires in cytomegalovirus infection (dated by TCRdb to the late 2010s). At the level of the whole study: The HLA type of each donor mattered for the analysis, because public TCR beta signatures pointed to carriage of CMV infection along with the matching HLA type. Paper-wide results and their limitations: In both this cohort and an independent roughly 350-donor cohort, the cumulative frequency of public TCR beta family members distinguished carriers of CMV infection plus the relevant HLA type. The ex vivo response was dominated by HLA-C-restricted CMV-specific TCR beta clonotypes, and the single most frequent clonotype in two of eight donors was supplied by these HLA-C-restricted clonotypes.

Sequencing instrument: Illumina HiSeq 1500. TCRdb handled the public reads itself, with Q25 trimming in fastp and clone calling in MiXCR, and kept productive beta chains. Records with the same CDR3 protein are collapsed into one entry carrying the most frequent genes and DNA. The sample contains under 600,000 distinct CDR3 sequences, 16% of them found a single time. The ten largest account for roughly 25% of the sample. This clonotype was seen repeatedly, ten times or more. Its cognate antigen has yet to be identified. No clone much larger than this one lies a single base away; base qualities are absent. V is pruned by 5 bases and J by 5 bases, leaving 6 bases of the junction without a gene match. Including cysteine and phenylalanine, the CDR3 has 15 amino acids. Only the CDR3 region is kept as DNA, spanning 45 bases read in frame from base 1. CDR1 and CDR2 (SGHAT, FQDESV) derive from the germline V gene (reference sequence).

The clonotype was recovered from a human donor in good health (CMV status not recorded). Some clones in this sample may be carry-over from other donors' samples. This chain joins TRBV11-1 to TRBJ2-1; 10 bases in the junction line up with TRBD1. What was sequenced was CD8+ T cells from PBMCs. DNA sequence: TGTGCCAGCAGCGCCGGGACAGGGGACGACAATGAGCAGTTCTTC. Its amino acids are CASSAGTGDDNEQFF.